The present T cell receptor beta chain was sequenced within a study of cytomegalovirus exposure and HLA in healthy donors. The primer mix had 60 Vbeta and 13 Jbeta primers. Assay used: immunoSEQ multiplex PCR; TCRdb lists only in-frame clones, some missing. This table holds 150,000 to 200,000 clones, 70% to 80% found once. The sequenced sample was PBMCs. This TCR was sampled from a man over 45 in good health and CMV-seropositive.

The CDR3 DNA reads TGTGCCAGCTCATCTTTAGCGGGTCGGAACACCGGGGAGCTGTTTTTT. Its translation: CASSSLAGRNTGELFF. The V and J genes are TRBV18 and TRBJ2-2; 7 bases match TRBD2. The CDR3 is 16 amino acids. CDR1 and CDR2 from the germline V gene are KGHSH and LQKENI. V was pared by 5 bases and J by 1 base, with 7 bases of the junction left unmatched.